Sequencing of this TCR beta chain was carried out in a study of blood T cells in healthy people across ages. A J-beta primer mix and a sample-barcoded 5' primer were used in a second PCR of roughly 7 to 12 cycles. One entry per CDR3 protein, called by TCRdb with MiXCR from the 5' RACE reads. The table records 650,000 to 1,000,000 distinct CDR3 sequences, around 36% of them present only once. Germline V gives CDR1 MGHDK, CDR2 SYGVNS. The CDR3 loop spans 16 amino acids. Trimming removed 1 base from V and 6 bases from J, with 17 bases in between. Study-wide points: Diversity of TCR beta per million T cells declined in a roughly linear way with age.

This clonotype was observed a handful of times. Its specificity is unknown. The sample taken for sequencing was blood. This clonotype was obtained from a man between 18 and 29 years old in good health. The chain employs TRBV25-1 and TRBJ2-3, with D possibly TRBD2 on 6 matching bases. The CDR3 reads CASSEFFETSRDTQYF. The CDR3 nucleotides read TGTGCCAGCAGTGAATTTTTCGAGACTAGTCGGGATACGCAGTATTTT.